One and the same sample provided the 25 T cell receptor beta chains below, sequenced in a study of beta chain features in type 1 diabetes listed by TCRdb under 2018. Library method: the immunoSEQ multiplex PCR assay. The entire isolated RNA was reverse transcribed using the High Capacity cDNA Reverse Transcription Kit, and thus expressed TCRB transcripts were sequenced. The source is immuneACCESS, and TCRdb retained only in-frame sequences with V and J called. Part of the clones is not carried over; for the studies checked, unresolved V genes explain less than half of this, and the remainder is unexplained. Present in this sample are about 620,000 clones, roughly a sixth of which were seen just once. Jointly, the top ten make up about 0.093% of the sample. The sample taken for sequencing was naive CD4+ T cells from blood. The intended sense of this specimen's cell subset or site label: true naive CD4+ T cells. All receptors derive from a young man in good health.

The table lists this clone with a few counts. The chain joins TRBV7-3 to TRBJ1-2; D is undetermined. Looked up from germline, CDR1 is SGHTA and CDR2 is FQGTGA. The CDR3 consists of 15 residues. V lost 5 bases to trimming and J lost 3 bases, with 16 bases between them. This chain's CDR3 is CASSPVGGNDYGYTF. The CDR3 DNA is TGTGCCAGCAGCCCCGTCGGAGGGAATGACTATGGCTACACCTTC.

Of note for this clone: The same CDR3 also results from other DNA sequences found in this sample. This chain links TRBV9 with TRBJ1-2, with D perhaps matching TRBD1 (6 bases). Trimming removed 4 bases from V and 4 bases from J, with 11 bases in between. CDR1 and CDR2 (germline): SGDLS, YYNGEE. The CDR3 is 13 amino acids. CDR3 loop: CASSLEGGYGYTF. DNA for the CDR3: TGTGCCAGCAGCTTAGAGGGGGGCTATGGCTACACCTTC. Variable domain in full (rest from reference TRBV9 and TRBJ1-2): DSGVTQTPKHLITATGQRVTLRCSPRSGDLSVYWYQQSLDQGLQFLIQYYNGEERAKGNILERFSAQQFPDLHSELNLSSLELGDSALYFCASSLEGGYGYTFGSGTRLTVV.

The rearrangement links TRBV28 to TRBJ2-3; a weak D match, TRBD2 (5 bases). V was clipped by 5 bases and J by 0 bases, with 15 bases between them. Germline V CDR1 and CDR2: MDHEN, SYDVKM. The CDR3 has 16 residues. The CDR3 DNA follows: TGTGCCAGCAGTCCCTGGGCGGGCGAGAGCACAGATACGCAGTATTTT. This encodes CASSPWAGESTDTQYF.

With respect to this clone: The same CDR3 can be traced to other DNA sequences in this sample. The chain joins TRBV9 to TRBJ2-2; D unclear. Per germline, CDR1 SGDLS and CDR2 YYNGEE. V lost 0 bases to trimming and J lost 7 bases, with 4 bases between them. CDR3 length equals 12 residues. The CDR3: CASSVEVGELFF. CDR3 DNA: TGTGCCAGCAGCGTAGAGGTCGGGGAGCTGTTTTTT.

V usage is TRBV9 and J usage is TRBJ2-1; D is perhaps TRBD1 (8 bases). From germline, CDR1 is SGDLS and CDR2 YYNGEE. The CDR3 length is 15 residues. V lost 7 bases and J 4 bases, leaving 18 bases between the germline ends. CDR3: CASGGGTGLYNEQFF. The CDR3 coding sequence is TGTGCCAGCGGGGGAGGGACAGGACTATACAATGAGCAGTTCTTC.

This chain joins TRBV10-3 and TRBJ1-2; D not certain. The CDR3 totals 16 residues. V lost 3 bases and J lost 2, with 16 bases in between. CDR1 and CDR2 (germline): ENHRY, SYGVKD. The CDR3 here is CAISEVGRGPNYGYTF. DNA of the CDR3: TGTGCCATCAGTGAAGTCGGACGCGGGCCCAACTATGGCTACACCTTC.

The CDR3 DNA sequence: TGTGCCAGCAGCCCTCCCGGGACAGAGGATGCTCGCTACACCTTC. Translating it yields CASSPPGTEDARYTF. The chain has TRBV28 and TRBJ1-2, with 7 bases identical to TRBD1. This CDR3 region has 15 residues. Trimming removed 6 bases from V and 9 bases from J; junction bases left unmatched: 16. CDR1 is MDHEN, CDR2 SYDVKM, per germline.

The rearrangement links TRBV6-1 to TRBJ1-2, with TRBD1 identical over 7 bases. This CDR3 has 14 amino acids. Trimming cost V 9 bases and J 5 bases; bases outside gene matches: 12. Germline CDR1 is MNHNS and CDR2 is SASEGT. The DNA of the CDR3 is TGTGCCAGTACTCTGGGACAGAGGATTTATGGCTACACCTTC. Protein product: CASTLGQRIYGYTF.

The chain combines TRBV18 with TRBJ2-7; TRBD1 might be the D (7 bases). Trimming removed 5 bases from V and 1 base from J, with 12 bases in between. The germline gives CDR1 KGHSH, CDR2 LQKENI. The CDR3 is made up of 14 amino acids. CDR3 DNA sequence: TGTGCCAGCTCATCCCAGGGGGGTTCCTACGAGCAGTACTTC. It specifies CASSSQGGSYEQYF.

This clone was counted only a few times. The chain has TRBV4-1 and TRBJ1-6; D uncertain. Germline CDR1 reads MGHRA; CDR2 reads YSYEKL. The CDR3 runs to 18 residues. With 0 bases removed from V and 9 bases from J, the gap between germline ends came to 21 bases. The CDR3, as DNA: TGCGCCAGCAGCCAAGAATCCCGATACCAGCCGGGCCGTTCACCCCTCCACTTT. This sequence encodes CASSQESRYQPGRSPLHF.

The genes are TRBV7-2 and TRBJ2-1; D is perhaps TRBD1 or TRBD2 (5 bases each). The ends were cut back, 7 bases at V and 9 bases at J, with 10 bases in the middle. The CDR3 has 11 amino acids. Germline-derived CDR1 and CDR2 are SGHTA and FQGNSA. DNA of the CDR3: TGTGCCAGCACCATTGGGGGTGAGCAGTTCTTC. Translating it yields CASTIGGEQFF.

The chain links TRBV4-1 to TRBJ2-5, with D tentatively TRBD1 (6 bases). The CDR3 covers 14 residues. The V end was cut by 1 base, the J end by 4 bases, with 10 bases between. CDR1 and CDR2 from the germline V gene are MGHRA and YSYEKL. The CDR3 protein is CASSQVQGSETQYF. Here the CDR3 DNA reads TGCGCCAGCAGCCAAGTTCAGGGGTCAGAGACCCAGTACTTC.

The chain couples TRBV4-2 to TRBJ2-5; D unclear. The germline CDR1 and CDR2 sequences are LGHNA and YNFKEQ. The CDR3 extends over 15 amino acids. V lost 1 base, J lost 11 bases, and 20 bases lay in between. CDR3 sequence reads: CASSQVGIHSYKQYF. The CDR3, as DNA: TGTGCCAGCAGCCAAGTGGGCATCCACTCCTACAAGCAGTACTTC.

This clone was seen a handful of times. The rearrangement joins TRBV28 to TRBJ1-1, with D possibly being TRBD1 (6 bases). V lost 2 bases and J 1 base, leaving 8 bases between the germline ends. This CDR3 contains 14 residues. Germline V gives CDR1 MDHEN, CDR2 SYDVKM. The CDR3 DNA follows: TGTGCCAGCAGTTTAATCAGGGGGAACACTGAAGCTTTCTTT. Translating gives CASSLIRGNTEAFF.

The V call is TRBV6-5, the J call TRBJ1-5, with 8 bases matching TRBD1. The CDR3 sequence is 15 residues long. Germline assignment: CDR1 MNHEY and CDR2 SVGAGI. V shed 7 bases and J 1 base; nucleotides not matched to a gene: 6. The CDR3 DNA follows: TGTGCCAGCAATAGACAGGGGATGAGCAATCAGCCCCAGCATTTT. Its protein is CASNRQGMSNQPQHF.

This clone was counted only a few times. This chain links TRBV6-5 with TRBJ1-2, with D perhaps matching TRBD1 (6 bases). V was pared by 6 bases and J by 2 bases, with 13 bases between. The germline gives CDR1 MNHEY, CDR2 SVGAGI. CDR3 length equals 14 residues. CDR3 amino acids: CASRRTGLNYGYTF. The CDR3 DNA reads TGTGCCAGCAGGCGAACAGGGTTGAACTATGGCTACACCTTC.

This clone showed up just a few times. This sequence joins TRBV10-3 and TRBJ2-1; possible D gene TRBD1, 5 bases. Germline-derived CDR1 and CDR2 are ENHRY and SYGVKD. Between the trimmed V and J ends, which lost 10 bases and 7 bases, there was a span of 17 bases. The CDR3 extends over 13 amino acids. CDR3 loop: CATFPGSKNEQFF. As DNA, the CDR3 is TGTGCCACCTTCCCAGGGTCTAAAAATGAGCAGTTCTTC.

This clone has a handful of counts. The rearrangement joins TRBV29-1 to TRBJ2-7, with 9 bases lining up with TRBD2. Trimming at V came to 6 bases and at J to 3 bases, leaving 6 bases not matched to a gene. This CDR3 comprises 13 residues. Germline CDR1 SQVTM, CDR2 ANQGSEA. In nucleotides, the CDR3 is TGCAGCGTCCGGAGTAGCGGGGGCTACGAGCAGTACTTC. This translates into CSVRSSGGYEQYF.

This chain links TRBV7-6 with TRBJ1-1, with D perhaps matching TRBD1 (5 bases). The CDR3 is 12 residues long. CDR1 and CDR2 (germline): SGHVS, FNYEAQ. V was pared by 3 bases and J by 10 bases, with 12 bases between. The CDR3 sequence is CASSFGTGRAFF. CDR3 nucleotides: TGTGCCAGCAGCTTTGGGACCGGACGAGCTTTCTTT.

The V call is TRBV10-3, the J call TRBJ1-4; D not certain. The germline V gene encodes CDR1 ENHRY and CDR2 SYGVKD. The CDR3 has 16 amino acids. Trimming took off 0 bases at V and 7 bases at J, with 15 bases between the two ends. The CDR3: CAISESVAGASEKLFF. The CDR3 region has the DNA TGTGCCATCAGTGAGTCTGTCGCAGGCGCGAGTGAAAAACTGTTTTTT.

Comment on this clone: The identical CDR3 is also encoded by other nucleotide sequences in the sample. The chain links TRBV7-3 to TRBJ2-2, with 7 bases lining up with TRBD1. The CDR3 runs 16 residues. Trimming cost V 3 bases and J 2 bases; bases outside gene matches: 6. Germline lookup yields CDR1 SGHTA and CDR2 FQGTGA. The DNA of the CDR3 is TGTGCCAGCAGCTTTACCGGGACAGCAAACACCGGGGAGCTGTTTTTT. Translating gives CASSFTGTANTGELFF.

The chain is built from TRBV27 and TRBJ2-7; tentative D call: TRBD1 (5 bases). The V end lost 0 bases, the J end lost 1 base, and 10 bases lay between the germline ends. The CDR3 runs 15 residues. Germline V gene lookup returns CDR1 MNHEY and CDR2 SMNVEV (reference sequence). The CDR3 nucleotides read TGTGCCAGCAGTTTATCCCCAGGGAAGTCCTACGAGCAGTACTTC. This encodes CASSLSPGKSYEQYF.

The chain combines TRBV19 with TRBJ2-5; D is uncertain. CDR3 length: 16 residues. V lost 2 bases, J lost 0 bases, and 13 bases lay in between. The germline V gene encodes CDR1 LNHDA and CDR2 SQIVND (reference sequence). The CDR3 nucleotides read TGTGCCAGTAGTATATCCCCCACCGGTTACCAAGAGACCCAGTACTTC. It specifies CASSISPTGYQETQYF. The complete variable domain, with remaining parts taken from reference TRBV19 and TRBJ2-5, reads DGGITQSPKYLFRKEGQNVTLSCEQNLNHDAMYWYRQDPGQGLRLIYYSQIVNDFQKGDIAEGYSVSREKKESFPLTVTSAQKNPTAFYLCASSISPTGYQETQYFGPGTRLLVL.

The chain couples TRBV2 to TRBJ2-7; 7 positions match TRBD1. With 6 bases clipped from V and 5 bases from J, the junction kept 10 bases outside the gene matches. Germline lookup yields CDR1 SNHLY and CDR2 FYNNEI. The length of the CDR3 is 14 residues. CDR3 region: CASRGDSRVHEQYF. CDR3 coding DNA: TGTGCCAGCAGGGGGGACAGCCGTGTCCACGAGCAGTACTTC.

This clone appeared a few times. The chain combines TRBV9 with TRBJ2-1, with D uncertain. The germline gives CDR1 SGDLS, CDR2 YYNGEE. V was pared by 0 bases and J by 2 bases, with 9 bases between. The CDR3 sequence is 15 residues long. The CDR3 spells CASSVVGQAYNEQFF. CDR3 in DNA: TGTGCCAGCAGCGTAGTCGGGCAGGCCTACAATGAGCAGTTCTTC.